A selection of T cell receptor beta chains follows, all from one sample in a study of T cell responses to AZD1222 COVID-19 vaccine. Here immunoSEQ multiplex PCR was the method, and the copy in TCRdb shows in-frame clones only, minus some. In the table there are approximately 75,000 clones, around 90% of which are singletons. The sequencing here drew on peripheral blood, taken 28 days after the second AZD1222 dose. The receptors originated from an adult who received the AZD1222 COVID-19 vaccine. Each CDR3 is given with its conserved first and last residue. D genes are given only for firm matches. Part of the rows lack a size; the others show once, few, many or a class for expanded clones.

>NA|TRBV3-1/TRBV3-2|14|NA|TRBJ1-1
TGTGCCAGCAGCCCTAGTTGGGGGCAGGCTGAAGCTTTCTTT
CASSPSWGQAEAFF
>NA|TRBV7-3|14|NA|TRBJ2-5
TGTGCCAGCAGCTTATCAGCGAACCAAGAGACCCAGTACTTC
CASSLSANQETQYF
>once|TRBV7-9|17|NA|TRBJ2-1
TGTGCCAGCGAAGCCTACCAAGGGGGTTTTACCTACAATGAGCAGTTCTTC
CASEAYQGGFTYNEQFF
>few|TRBV30|16|TRBD1|TRBJ1-6
TGTGCCTGGAGTGGCCTACCGGGACAGGGGAGTTCACCCCTCCACTTT
CAWSGLPGQGSSPLHF
>once|TRBV12-5|14|NA|TRBJ2-7
TGTGCTAGTGGTTTGGGCGTAACCAGCTACGAGCAGTACTTC
CASGLGVTSYEQYF
>few|TRBV30|14|TRBD1|TRBJ2-7
TGTGCCTGGGCCGAGGGGACAGGGGTCTACGAGCAGTACTTC
CAWAEGTGVYEQYF
>NA|TRBV4-3|19|TRBD2|TRBJ2-4
TGCGCCAGCAGCCAAGATAAGACTAGCGGGGGGGCGGCCAAAAACATTCAGTACTTC
CASSQDKTSGGAAKNIQYF
>NA|TRBV2|14|TRBD2|TRBJ2-7
TGTGCCAGCAGTGGCCGAGCGGGGGTAGGGGAGCAGTACTTC
CASSGRAGVGEQYF
>NA|TRBV28|11|NA|TRBJ1-1
TGTGCCAGCAGTTTGGGGACTGAAGCTTTCTTT
CASSLGTEAFF
>NA|TRBV7-9|14|NA|TRBJ2-7
TGTGCCAGCAGCTTAGAAGGGACGCTGGCCGAGCAGTACTTC
CASSLEGTLAEQYF
>NA|TRBV6-5|14|TRBD1|TRBJ1-5
TGTGCCAGCAGCCAGGGACAGACTAATCAGCCCCAGCATTTT
CASSQGQTNQPQHF
>NA|TRBV7-9|13|TRBD1|TRBJ1-5
TGTGCCAGCACCCCTCTTGGACAGGGCGCCCAGCATTTT
CASTPLGQGAQHF
>once|TRBV6-5|12|NA|TRBJ2-3
TGTGCCAGCACCCGGGGGACAGATACGCAGTATTTT
CASTRGTDTQYF
>NA|TRBV9|14|TRBD2|TRBJ2-7
TGTGCCAGCAGTCCTTTGGGAACCGGGGGGGAGCAGTACTTC
CASSPLGTGGEQYF
>NA|TRBV5-8|16|NA|TRBJ1-3
TGTGCCCCAGCTTGGGGGCAGGGGTTCACTGGAAACACCATATATTTT
CAPAWGQGFTGNTIYF
>NA|TRBV4-1|13|NA|TRBJ1-1
TGCGCCAGCAGCCAGAGAACCGGTCTTGAAGCTTTCTTT
CASSQRTGLEAFF
>NA|TRBV11-3|16|NA|TRBJ2-2
TGTGCCAGCAGCCGGCGGGCGGCAACGAACACCGGGGAGCTGTTTTTT
CASSRRAATNTGELFF
>NA|TRBV11-2|13|NA|TRBJ1-1
TGTGCCACCTACAGGATAAAGAACACTGAAGCTTTCTTT
CATYRIKNTEAFF
>few|TRBV6-1|14|NA|TRBJ1-5
TGTGCCAGCAGTGATCCTCGAGGTTATCAGCCCCAGCATTTT
CASSDPRGYQPQHF
>NA|TRBV7-9|13|NA|TRBJ2-1
TGTGCCAGCAGCTTAGCGTTGACGGGTGAGCAGTTCTTC
CASSLALTGEQFF
>NA|TRBV7-3|15|NA|TRBJ2-1
TGTGCCAGCAGCTTAAGGCAGGGGTCCTACAATGAGCAGTTCTTC
CASSLRQGSYNEQFF
>NA|TRBV4-2|16|NA|TRBJ2-4
TGTGCCAGCAGCCAAGATCGGGCGTCGGCCAAAAACATTCAGTACTTC
CASSQDRASAKNIQYF
>NA|TRBV20-1|14|TRBD2|TRBJ2-3
TGCAGTGCTAGTAGCGGGGGGGCCCCAGATACGCAGTATTTT
CSASSGGAPDTQYF
>NA|TRBV30|12|NA|TRBJ2-7
TGTGCCTGGACGACCCTTTCGTACGAGCAGTACTTC
CAWTTLSYEQYF
>NA|TRBV6-5|14|NA|TRBJ1-5
TGTGCCAGCAGTCTCGAGGGGGGGATTCAGCCCCAGCATTTT
CASSLEGGIQPQHF
>NA|TRBV7-9|17|TRBD1|TRBJ1-4
TGTGCCAGCAGCTCCCGACTAAACCGGGACAGAGGAGAAAAACTGTTTTTT
CASSSRLNRDRGEKLFF
>once|TRBV7-2|12|TRBD2|TRBJ2-3
TGTGCCAGCAGTTACGTAGCGGGGCCGGCGTATTTT
CASSYVAGPAYF
>NA|TRBV7-3|16|TRBD2|TRBJ2-3
TGTGCCAGCAGCTTAGCTAGCGGGGGGGCCAGGGATACGCAGTATTTT
CASSLASGGARDTQYF